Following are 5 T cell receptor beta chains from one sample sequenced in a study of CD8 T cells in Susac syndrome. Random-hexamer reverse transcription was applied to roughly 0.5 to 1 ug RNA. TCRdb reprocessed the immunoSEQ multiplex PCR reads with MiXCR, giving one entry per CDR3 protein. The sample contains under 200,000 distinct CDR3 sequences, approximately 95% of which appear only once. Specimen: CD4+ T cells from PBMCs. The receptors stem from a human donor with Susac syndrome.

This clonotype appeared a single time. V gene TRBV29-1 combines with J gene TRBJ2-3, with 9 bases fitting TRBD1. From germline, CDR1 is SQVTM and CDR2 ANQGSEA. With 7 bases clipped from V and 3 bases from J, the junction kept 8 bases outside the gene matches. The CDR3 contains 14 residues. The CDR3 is CSANTGGNTDTQYF. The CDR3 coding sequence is TGCAGCGCAAACACAGGGGGCAATACAGATACGCAGTATTTT.

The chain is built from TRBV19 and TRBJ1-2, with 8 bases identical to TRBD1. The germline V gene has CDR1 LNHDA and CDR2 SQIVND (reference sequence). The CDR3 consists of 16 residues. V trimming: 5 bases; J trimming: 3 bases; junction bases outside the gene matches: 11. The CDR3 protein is CASSSPGQGRYYGYTF. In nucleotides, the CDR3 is TGTGCCAGTAGTTCGCCTGGACAGGGAAGATACTATGGCTACACCTTC.

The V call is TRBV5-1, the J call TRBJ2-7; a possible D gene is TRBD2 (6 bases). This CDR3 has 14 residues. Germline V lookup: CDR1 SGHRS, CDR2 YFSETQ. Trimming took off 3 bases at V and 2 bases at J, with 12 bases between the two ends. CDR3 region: CASSSQAGTYEQYF. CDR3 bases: TGCGCCAGCAGCTCCCAGGCGGGGACCTACGAGCAGTACTTC.

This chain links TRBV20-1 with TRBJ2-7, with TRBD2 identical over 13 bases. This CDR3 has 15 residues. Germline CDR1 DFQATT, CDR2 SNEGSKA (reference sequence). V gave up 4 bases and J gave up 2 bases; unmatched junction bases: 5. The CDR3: CSAIRGLAGAYEQYF. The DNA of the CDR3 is TGCAGTGCTATACGAGGACTAGCGGGGGCCTACGAGCAGTACTTC.

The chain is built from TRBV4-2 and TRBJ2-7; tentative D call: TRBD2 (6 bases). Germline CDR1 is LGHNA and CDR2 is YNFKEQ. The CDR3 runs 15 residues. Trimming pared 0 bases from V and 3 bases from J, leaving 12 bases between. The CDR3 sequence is CASSQDRGFGYEQYF. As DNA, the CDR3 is TGTGCCAGCAGCCAAGATCGGGGGTTCGGCTACGAGCAGTACTTC.